Listed below are T cell receptor beta chains from one sample, sequenced in a study of HIV-infected children after antiretroviral therapy interruption. In TCRdb, the 3' RACE reads were re-called with MiXCR into one record per CDR3 protein. Among about 83,000 distinct CDR3 sequences listed, about 6.3% were seen once. The sample here was CD45RA+ CD4+ T cells from PBMCs, pooled from several time points, taken from a donor given antiretroviral therapy, either interrupted or continuous. The receptors originated from a pool of human donors with HIV. CDR3s leave out the opening cysteine and the closing phenylalanine or tryptophan. Fields, in order: clone size, V gene, CDR3 length, CDR3 protein. Rows may omit the clone size; those that give it use once, few, many or a size class.

clone size: many
V gene: TRBV12-3/TRBV12-4
CDR3 length: 12
CDR3 protein: ASSLSSSSYEQY

clone size: few
V gene: TRBV5-4
CDR3 length: 13
CDR3 protein: ASRFGEGAPYEQY

clone size: many
V gene: TRBV25-1
CDR3 length: 12
CDR3 protein: ASRTGLRNTEAF

clone size: many
V gene: TRBV6-1
CDR3 length: 11
CDR3 protein: ASSLRGLEGYT

clone size: many
V gene: TRBV6-6
CDR3 length: 11
CDR3 protein: ASSPRGPGEQY

clone size: few
V gene: TRBV7-3
CDR3 length: 14
CDR3 protein: ASSLTGPRGYNEQF

clone size: many
V gene: TRBV6-1
CDR3 length: 13
CDR3 protein: ASSEISGSRYEQY

clone size: many
V gene: TRBV7-8
CDR3 length: 14
CDR3 protein: ASSLAVQGVGTEAF

clone size: many
V gene: TRBV10-2
CDR3 length: 14
CDR3 protein: ASSRLAGGRTDTQY

clone size: -
V gene: TRBV7-9
CDR3 length: 12
CDR3 protein: ASSSDRGNSPLH

clone size: -
V gene: TRBV19
CDR3 length: 15
CDR3 protein: ASSIGGPAPPADTQY

clone size: many
V gene: TRBV4-2
CDR3 length: 14
CDR3 protein: ASSQDLGFGDSPLH

clone size: many
V gene: TRBV24-1
CDR3 length: 12
CDR3 protein: ATSELAAQETQY

clone size: -
V gene: TRBV6-6
CDR3 length: 12
CDR3 protein: ASRFSGEGYEQY

clone size: few
V gene: TRBV12-3/TRBV12-4
CDR3 length: 10
CDR3 protein: ASSLNPGELF

clone size: -
V gene: TRBV12-3/TRBV12-4
CDR3 length: 10
CDR3 protein: ASSSGGFEAF

clone size: many
V gene: TRBV12-5
CDR3 length: 15
CDR3 protein: ASGSTGLALVTGELF

clone size: many
V gene: TRBV12-3/TRBV12-4
CDR3 length: 11
CDR3 protein: ASSLDRRYEQY

clone size: many
V gene: TRBV5-1
CDR3 length: 13
CDR3 protein: ASSLDVPGANVLT

clone size: many
V gene: TRBV7-2
CDR3 length: 13
CDR3 protein: ASSPTSGGADTQY

clone size: many
V gene: TRBV13
CDR3 length: 15
CDR3 protein: ASSLRTGVRGNSPLH

clone size: many
V gene: TRBV24-1
CDR3 length: 9
CDR3 protein: ATSDGNEAF

clone size: many
V gene: TRBV19
CDR3 length: 13
CDR3 protein: ASRGWGESTDTQY

clone size: -
V gene: TRBV6-5
CDR3 length: 11
CDR3 protein: ASRSTSEGTQY

clone size: many
V gene: TRBV12-3/TRBV12-4
CDR3 length: 10
CDR3 protein: ASSFDALTGG

clone size: many
V gene: TRBV2
CDR3 length: 13
CDR3 protein: ASSDGAYLSYEQY

clone size: many
V gene: TRBV27
CDR3 length: 13
CDR3 protein: ASSFNWFNTGELF

clone size: many
V gene: TRBV11-2
CDR3 length: 11
CDR3 protein: ASSLIGNQPQH

clone size: many
V gene: TRBV29-1
CDR3 length: 10
CDR3 protein: SVHSDSYEQY

clone size: many
V gene: TRBV7-3
CDR3 length: 14
CDR3 protein: ASSRRLEIRTDTQY

clone size: many
V gene: TRBV5-1
CDR3 length: 11
CDR3 protein: ASSLDRNYGYT

clone size: few
V gene: TRBV5-1
CDR3 length: 14
CDR3 protein: ASSLIRPRGSYEQY

clone size: many
V gene: TRBV10-3
CDR3 length: 10
CDR3 protein: AISTGTNIQY

clone size: -
V gene: TRBV5-1
CDR3 length: 13
CDR3 protein: ASSLGDRDNNEQF

clone size: many
V gene: TRBV6-1
CDR3 length: 13
CDR3 protein: ASSSTGTGRETQY

clone size: medium-sized
V gene: TRBV20-1
CDR3 length: 14
CDR3 protein: SARVRLSGTYNEQF

clone size: many
V gene: TRBV12-3/TRBV12-4
CDR3 length: 10
CDR3 protein: ASSSRQGEAF

clone size: many
V gene: TRBV9
CDR3 length: 16
CDR3 protein: ASSVAGRNRPNTGELF